The rows below give T cell receptor beta chains drawn from one sample of a study of T cell repertoires in cytomegalovirus infection. A single record per CDR3 protein comes from TCRdb applying MiXCR to the reads. This sample has roughly 310,000 distinct CDR3 sequences; under 20% occur once, and the top ten carry about 12%. Sequences were obtained from PBMCs. The receptors were gathered from a human donor in good health (CMV status not recorded). Some clones in this sample may be carry-over from other donors' samples. Each CDR3 is given with its conserved first and last residue. A D gene is named only where the DNA matches it firmly. For some rows the clone size is stated as once, few or many, or as a class when expanded; others skip it.

CASSLRVVSGNQPQHF,TGTGCCAGCAGCTTAAGAGTGGTTAGCGGCAATCAGCCCCAGCATTTT,TRBV7-4,.,TRBJ1-5,many
CASGTGVLTGELFF,TGTGCCAGCGGAACAGGGGTCCTCACCGGGGAGCTGTTTTTT,TRBV7-2,TRBD1,TRBJ2-2,many
CASRDRGYEQYF,TGTGCCAGCAGAGACAGGGGCTACGAGCAGTACTTC,TRBV6-5,TRBD1,TRBJ2-7,many
CASSLGPGQRNSGNTIYF,TGTGCCAGCAGCTTAGGCCCGGGACAGCGAAACTCTGGAAACACCATATATTTT,TRBV7-2,TRBD1,TRBJ1-3,many
CATSRTPTGGRETQYF,TGTGCCACCAGCAGAACTCCGACAGGGGGGCGAGAGACCCAGTACTTC,TRBV15,TRBD1,TRBJ2-5,few
CASSERAAFF,TGTGCCAGCAGTGAAAGAGCGGCTTTCTTT,TRBV2,.,TRBJ1-1,.
CASTSGEGYAPWYNEQFF,TGTGCCAGCACCTCGGGAGAGGGCTACGCACCTTGGTACAATGAGCAGTTCTTC,TRBV7-9,.,TRBJ2-1,.
CASSELAETQYF,TGTGCCAGCAGTGAATTGGCGGAGACCCAGTACTTC,TRBV6-1,.,TRBJ2-5,many
CASSLATPGPAYNEQFF,TGCGCCAGCAGCTTGGCCACACCAGGGCCCGCCTACAATGAGCAGTTCTTC,TRBV5-1,.,TRBJ2-1,.
CSARAGRFYEQYF,TGCAGTGCTAGGGCGGGACGCTTCTACGAGCAGTACTTC,TRBV20-1,.,TRBJ2-7,.
CASSSTGRDDYGYTF,TGTGCCAGCAGCTCCACAGGCAGGGACGACTATGGCTACACCTTC,TRBV11-2,.,TRBJ1-2,many
CASSLESSGGANEQFF,TGTGCCAGCAGCTTAGAATCTAGCGGGGGGGCAAATGAGCAGTTCTTC,TRBV7-2,TRBD2,TRBJ2-1,many
CAISPDRGLEQFF,TGTGCCATCAGTCCCGACAGGGGCCTTGAGCAGTTCTTC,TRBV10-3,TRBD1,TRBJ2-1,few